This TCR beta chain came from a study of cytomegalovirus exposure and HLA in healthy donors. Study-level information: Approximately 81% of 398 genotyped donors fell in the Caucasian-associated ancestry cluster.

A few counts support this clone. The CDR3 consists of 14 residues. Germline V gene sequence: CDR1 MNHEY, CDR2 SMNVEV (reference sequence). Germline trimming cut 4 bases from V and 5 bases from J; bases unmatched to any gene: 7. The PCR made use of 60 Vbeta and 13 Jbeta primers. The method was immunoSEQ multiplex PCR; TCRdb's version includes in-frame clones alone and lacks a portion of them. The sample has roughly 70,000 clones, 60% to 85% seen once. The sample consisted of PBMCs. The clonotype comes from a man in his 70s in good health and CMV-seronegative. The chain joins TRBV27 to TRBJ2-5; 7 positions agree with TRBD2. For the CDR3, the DNA is TGTGCCAGCAGTTCCGCGGGGGAAGGGGAGACCCAGTACTTC. This sequence encodes CASSSAGEGETQYF.